Below, 19 T cell receptor beta chains from the same sample are listed, as sequenced in a study of blood T cell repertoires in COVID-19. Only in-frame clones appear in the TCRdb table, and some are missing; sequencing was by immunoSEQ multiplex PCR. This sample yields about 80,000 clones, of which about 87% are seen a single time; less than 9% belongs to the top ten. The source material was peripheral blood. All receptors derive from a woman of 80 years or more with acute or convalescent COVID-19.

V and J are TRBV3-1 (or the pseudogene TRBV3-2) and TRBJ2-3, with 9 bases matching TRBD2. V was clipped by 4 bases and J by 3 bases; unmatched bases: 11. This CDR3 spans 17 amino acids. In germline, CDR1 is LGHDT, CDR2 YNNKEL (reference sequence). CDR3 region: CASSLSIAGVGTDTQYF. CDR3 in DNA: TGTGCCAGCAGCCTGTCCATAGCGGGAGTGGGTACAGATACGCAGTATTTT.

J is TRBJ2-7 and V is TRBV14; 7 nucleotides match TRBD2. The ends lost 4 bases at V and 2 bases at J; junction bases unmatched: 8. The germline gives CDR1 SGHDN, CDR2 FVKESK. The CDR3 has 15 amino acids. The CDR3 protein is CASSLSGDAPYEQYF. As DNA, the CDR3 is TGTGCCAGCAGCCTCAGCGGGGACGCCCCCTACGAGCAGTACTTC. Supplemented by reference TRBV14 and TRBJ2-7, the full variable domain reads EAGVTQFPSHSVIEKGQTVTLRCDPISGHDNLYWYRRVMGKEIKFLLHFVKESKQDESGMPNNRFLAERTGGTYSTLKVQPAELEDSGVYFCASSLSGDAPYEQYFGPGTRLTVT.

Note on this clone: Other nucleotide sequences from this sample produce the same CDR3. The V call is TRBV30, the J call TRBJ2-6, with 9 bases that match TRBD2. CDR1 GTSNPN and CDR2 SVGIG come from the germline V gene (reference sequence). CDR3 length: 16 amino acids. V dropped 3 bases and J dropped 0; count of bases not matched to a gene: 3. CDR3 nucleotides: TGTGCCTGGAGACTAGCGGGTTTCTCTGGGGCCAACGTCCTGACTTTC. Translated, it gives CAWRLAGFSGANVLTF.

This clone has just one count. CDR3 region: CSVAHSREDGYTF. Written as DNA, the CDR3 is TGCAGCGTTGCACACAGTAGGGAGGATGGCTACACCTTC. This sequence joins TRBV29-1 and TRBJ1-2, with no clear D. Looked up from germline, CDR1 is SQVTM and CDR2 is ANQGSEA. V shed 4 bases and J shed 6 bases, with 15 bases lying between them. CDR3 length equals 13 residues.

The V gene is TRBV5-1, the J gene TRBJ2-7, with a possible D match to TRBD2 (6 bases). Germline CDR1 reads SGHRS; CDR2 reads YFSETQ. The germline V and J ends were trimmed by 1 base and 4 bases, with 12 bases remaining between them. CDR3 length: 14 residues. The CDR3 here is CASSLWQSGYEQYF. The CDR3 DNA reads as TGCGCCAGCAGCTTGTGGCAGAGCGGGTACGAGCAGTACTTC.

The J gene is TRBJ2-7, the V gene TRBV2; 8 bases align to TRBD2. CDR1 and CDR2 (germline): SNHLY, FYNNEI. The CDR3 totals 12 residues. Losses at the gene ends were 8 bases for V and 3 bases for J; bases not matched to a gene: 3. Here the CDR3 reads CASGRGDYEQYF. CDR3 coding DNA: TGTGCCAGCGGGCGGGGGGACTACGAGCAGTACTTC.

The J gene is TRBJ1-2, the V gene TRBV18; D gene unclear. This CDR3 has 11 amino acids. With 5 bases removed from V and 8 bases from J, the gap between germline ends came to 9 bases. Germline CDR1 and CDR2: KGHSH and LQKENI. CDR3 coding DNA: TGTGCCAGCTCATCCAAGGAGGGCTACACCTTC. Protein: CASSSKEGYTF.

V is TRBV7-8 and J is TRBJ2-2; 8 bases match TRBD1. Trimming cost V 1 base and J 4 bases; bases outside gene matches: 8. The CDR3 is made up of 17 amino acids. The germline gives CDR1 SGHVS, CDR2 FQNEAQ. DNA of the CDR3: TGTGCCAGCAGCTTAGGGCAGGGGGCTCGAGGCACCGGGGAGCTGTTTTTT. Its translation is CASSLGQGARGTGELFF.

The V call is TRBV19, the J call TRBJ1-2; 7 bases are shared with TRBD1. This CDR3 comprises 16 residues. The germline CDR1 and CDR2 sequences are LNHDA and SQIVND (reference sequence). V was pared by 4 bases and J by 4 bases, with 12 bases of the junction left unmatched. The CDR3 here is CASSKDPGQWVYGYTF. For the CDR3, the DNA is TGTGCCAGTAGTAAAGACCCGGGACAGTGGGTCTATGGCTACACCTTC.

The V gene is TRBV27, the J gene TRBJ2-5; 9 bases align to TRBD1. The CDR3 is 14 amino acids. Unmatched junction bases numbered 3, after V lost 2 bases and J lost 5 bases. From germline, CDR1 is MNHEY and CDR2 SMNVEV (reference sequence). CDR3 residues: CASSLGQGRETQYF. The CDR3 DNA reads as TGTGCCAGCAGTTTAGGACAGGGGCGGGAGACCCAGTACTTC.

J is TRBJ2-1 and V is TRBV7-2; TRBD2 agrees at 10 bases. J lost 8 bases, V lost 4 bases, and 5 bases had no gene match. The germline V gene encodes CDR1 SGHTA and CDR2 FQGNSA. The CDR3 has 14 residues. In nucleotides, the CDR3 is TGTGCCAGCAGCTCAAGCGGGAGGGACCATGAGCAGTTCTTC. Translating gives CASSSSGRDHEQFF.

J is TRBJ2-5 and V is TRBV30; 8 bases are shared with TRBD2. Looked up from germline, CDR1 is GTSNPN and CDR2 is SVGIG (reference sequence). The CDR3 covers 17 residues. V lost 0 bases to trimming and J lost 1 base; unmatched junction nucleotides: 10. The CDR3 nucleotides read TGTGCCTGGAGTGTGGGGTTACGAGCGGGGGCCCAAGAGACCCAGTACTTC. It codes for CAWSVGLRAGAQETQYF.

The rearrangement links TRBV30 to TRBJ1-2, with D perhaps matching TRBD1 (6 bases). Deletions cut 2 bases from V and 2 bases from J, with 9 bases between. The CDR3 is 13 residues long. Germline CDR1 reads GTSNPN; CDR2 reads SVGIG (reference sequence). As DNA, the CDR3 is TGTGCCTGGAGTAGGCAGGGGAACTATGGCTACACCTTC. This codes for CAWSRQGNYGYTF. The variable domain in full, completed from reference TRBV30 and TRBJ1-2, reads SQTIHQWPATLVQPVGSPLSLECTVEGTSNPNLYWYRQAAGRGLQLLFYSVGIGQISSEVPQNLSASRPQDRQFILSSKKLLLSDSGFYLCAWSRQGNYGYTFGSGTRLTVV.

This rearrangement joins TRBV23-1 to TRBJ1-1; D unresolved. TRBV23-1 counts as an open reading frame of uncertain function. Trimming took off 0 bases at V and 1 base at J, with 6 bases between the two ends. The CDR3 spans 14 residues. The CDR3 nucleotides are TGCGCCAGCAGTCAATCGGAGCCGAACACTGAAGCTTTCTTT. The encoded protein is CASSQSEPNTEAFF.

The CDR3 spells CASFRTSDSNEQFF. The DNA for the CDR3 is TGTGCCAGCTTTCGGACTAGCGATTCCAATGAGCAGTTCTTC. The chain is built from TRBV7-2 and TRBJ2-1, with 9 bases matching TRBD2. Germline V gene lookup returns CDR1 SGHTA and CDR2 FQGNSA. This CDR3 contains 14 residues. V trimming: 8 bases; J trimming: 6 bases; junction bases outside the gene matches: 8.

The chain combines TRBV6-5 with TRBJ2-7, with 7 bases matching TRBD1. Germline assignment: CDR1 MNHEY and CDR2 SVGAGI. CDR3 length equals 13 residues. V lost 4 bases, J lost 7 bases, and 7 bases stayed unmatched. In DNA, the CDR3 is TGTGCCAGCAGTTCAGGACAGGTGAGAGAGCAGTACTTC. It yields the protein CASSSGQVREQYF.

This chain connects TRBV6-6 to TRBJ1-1; D gene ambiguous. The CDR3 sequence is 14 residues long. Germline CDR1 is MNHNY and CDR2 is SVGAGI (reference sequence). Trimming cost V 2 bases and J 1 base, with 8 bases left between them. The CDR3 region is CASSYAGQNTEAFF. DNA for the CDR3: TGTGCCAGCAGTTACGCAGGTCAGAACACTGAAGCTTTCTTT.

The chain recombines TRBV7-3 with TRBJ2-2; TRBD1 matches 11 bases. Trimming took 8 bases from V and 4 from J; bases not matched to a gene: 3. This CDR3 has 14 residues. From germline, CDR1 is SGHTA and CDR2 FQGTGA. The CDR3 DNA reads TGTGCCAGCGGTGGGACAGGGGGCACCGGGGAGCTGTTTTTT. Translation: CASGGTGGTGELFF. Filled out from reference TRBV7-3 and TRBJ2-2, the complete variable domain reads GAGVSQTPSNKVTEKGKYVELRCDPISGHTALYWYRQSLGQGPEFLIYFQGTGAADDSGLPNDRFFAVRPEGSVSTLKIQRTERGDSAVYLCASGGTGGTGELFFGEGSRLTVL.

In its sample, this clone was seen once. The chain combines TRBV5-1 with TRBJ2-1; D ambiguous. Looked up from germline, CDR1 is SGHRS and CDR2 is YFSETQ. Trimming shortened V by 5 bases and J by 5 bases, and 11 bases separated the two germline ends. The CDR3 covers 13 residues. Written as DNA, the CDR3 is TGCGCCAGCAGATCAGGCCCAAACAATGAGCAGTTCTTC. It translates to CASRSGPNNEQFF.